This T cell receptor (beta chain) was captured by sequencing in a study of cytomegalovirus exposure and HLA in healthy donors. The V gene end was trimmed by 7 bases and the J gene end by 5 bases; junction bases not matched to a gene: 6. Germline V gene sequence: CDR1 GTSNPN, CDR2 SVGIG (reference sequence). The length of the CDR3 is 13 residues. The PCR used 60 Vbeta and 13 Jbeta primers. Generated by immunoSEQ multiplex PCR, the TCRdb table keeps only in-frame clones and is missing some. This sample yields roughly 100,000 clones, of which over 75% are seen a single time; about 3.6% belongs to the top ten.

Source material: PBMCs. The rearrangement uses TRBV30 and TRBJ1-5; 9 nucleotides match TRBD1. The TCR originated in a man aged 60-69 years in good health and CMV-seronegative. The CDR3 region is CAFRDRAHQPQHF. CDR3 DNA sequence: TGTGCCTTCCGGGACAGGGCTCATCAGCCCCAGCATTTT.